A selection of T cell receptor beta chains follows, all from one sample in a study of blood T cell repertoires in COVID-19. TCRdb keeps only in-frame clones here, not all; method: immunoSEQ multiplex PCR. The data show some 200,000 clones, with 80% to 90% seen just once and approximately 11% held by the top ten. Sequences were obtained from peripheral blood. These receptors were collected from a woman aged 55-75 years with COVID-19, enrolled during active disease. The CDR3 runs from the conserved cysteine through the conserved F or W. The D gene is left open where the match is weak.

D	V	J	CDR3	DNA
TRBD2	TRBV10-3	TRBJ2-7	CAISGTSGNKWGEQYF	TGTGCCATCAGCGGGACTAGCGGGAATAAATGGGGCGAGCAGTACTTC
TRBD1	TRBV4-3	TRBJ1-2	CASSQDTAGGYGYTF	TGCGCCAGCAGCCAAGATACGGCAGGGGGCTATGGCTACACCTTC
NA	TRBV9	TRBJ2-4	CASSVGELTPKNIQYF	TGTGCCAGCAGCGTAGGGGAGTTGACGCCCAAAAACATTCAGTACTTC
NA	TRBV19	TRBJ1-1	CASNAIMNTEAFF	TGTGCCAGTAATGCTATTATGAACACTGAAGCTTTCTTT
NA	TRBV18	TRBJ1-6	CASSPGQSSYNSPLHF	TGTGCCAGCTCACCGGGGCAGAGCTCCTATAATTCACCCCTCCACTTT
TRBD1	TRBV7-9	TRBJ1-5	CATGQANNQPQHF	TGTGCCACGGGACAGGCGAACAATCAGCCCCAGCATTTT
NA	TRBV6-5	TRBJ1-1	CAMRDTHTEAFF	TGTGCCATGCGGGATACACACACTGAAGCTTTCTTT
NA	TRBV15	TRBJ2-6	CATSRGSFGANVLTF	TGTGCCACCAGCAGAGGGAGTTTTGGGGCCAACGTCCTGACTTTC
TRBD1	TRBV19	TRBJ1-2	CASSLQGERLGYGYTF	TGTGCCAGTAGCCTACAGGGGGAAAGATTAGGCTATGGCTACACCTTC
NA	TRBV4-3	TRBJ2-3	CASSRGLFSTDTQYF	TGCGCCAGCAGCCGAGGACTTTTTAGCACAGATACGCAGTATTTT